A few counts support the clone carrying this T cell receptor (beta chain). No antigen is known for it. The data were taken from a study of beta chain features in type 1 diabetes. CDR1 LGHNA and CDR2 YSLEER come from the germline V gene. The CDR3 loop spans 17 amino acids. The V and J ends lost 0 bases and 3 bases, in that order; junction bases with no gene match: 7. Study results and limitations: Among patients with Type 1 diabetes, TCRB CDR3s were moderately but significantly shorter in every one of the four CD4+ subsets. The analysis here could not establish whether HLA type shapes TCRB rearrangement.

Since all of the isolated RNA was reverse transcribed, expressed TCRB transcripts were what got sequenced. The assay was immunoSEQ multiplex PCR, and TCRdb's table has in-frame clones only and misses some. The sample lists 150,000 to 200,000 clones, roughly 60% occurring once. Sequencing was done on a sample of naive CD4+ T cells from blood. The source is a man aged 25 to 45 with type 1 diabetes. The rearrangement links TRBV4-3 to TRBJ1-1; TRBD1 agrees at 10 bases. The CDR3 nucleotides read TGCGCCAGCAGCCAAGAAGGCCGGGACAGGGGCGACACTGAAGCTTTCTTT. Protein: CASSQEGRDRGDTEAFF.